This entry describes one T cell receptor (beta chain). Antigen: not known. The data derive from a study of response to subunit inactivated influenza vaccine. Study-level points and caveats: Each seasonal influenza vaccination recruits few new T cells, the authors suggested.

Trimming left V 1 base short and J 1 base short, with 8 bases between. The CDR3 runs to 15 residues. Germline V CDR1 and CDR2: MDHEN, SYDVKM. MiXCR was run by TCRdb on the RT-PCR reads, yielding one entry per CDR3 protein. Of hundreds of thousands of distinct CDR3 sequences in the sample, less than 15% are singletons; the top ten hold 7.8%. The chain recombines TRBV28 with TRBJ2-4; D is possibly TRBD2 (5 bases). This receptor was taken from a man aged 50 to 60 who received an inactivated influenza vaccine. The sequencing here drew on non-naive T cells sorted from PBMCs, taken around 14 days before vaccination. The CDR3 here is CASSLFSAAKNIQYF. The CDR3 nucleotides read TGTGCCAGCAGTTTATTTAGCGCGGCCAAAAACATTCAGTACTTC.